This entry describes one T cell receptor (beta chain). TCRdb itself ran the 5' RACE reads through MiXCR, one entry per CDR3 protein. This sample yields roughly 190,000 distinct CDR3 sequences, of which under 30% are seen a single time; over 10% belongs to the top ten. The sample comes from a study of T-cell memory formation after mild COVID-19. The CDR3 runs 15 residues. Between the trimmed V and J ends, which lost 6 bases and 9 bases, there was a span of 21 bases. From germline, CDR1 is DFQATT and CDR2 SNEGSKA (reference sequence). V is TRBV20-1 and J is TRBJ1-6; D might be TRBD1 (6 bases). The clonotype originates from an adult woman who had mild COVID-19 (a few samples of this study predate the infection). Cell type and time point are not known. What was sequenced was PBMCs or a T cell subset sorted from them (not recorded which). CDR3: CSAATLAGESSPLHF. CDR3 bases: TGCAGTGCCGCTACTTTGGCAGGGGAGAGTTCACCCCTCCACTTT.